Following are 30 T cell receptor beta chains from one sample sequenced in a study. Via MiXCR, TCRdb re-called the RT-PCR reads, giving one row per CDR3 protein. The profile shows about 700,000 distinct CDR3 sequences, 12% to 15% of them singletons. The sequencing sample was made of memory CD4+ T cells from blood. These receptors came from a female donor in good health, serving as a healthy control.

As concerns this clonotype: A read error may be the cause here, since a much bigger clone is one base away. J is TRBJ1-3 and V is TRBV29-1; no clear D gene. The CDR3 is 13 residues long. Germline assignment: CDR1 SQVTM and CDR2 ANQGSEA. The CDR3 bases are TGCAGCGGAACCATCGTCTCTAGAAACACCATATATTTT. Protein: CSGTIVSRNTIYF. The entire variable domain, with the rest obtained from reference TRBV29-1 and TRBJ1-3, is as follows: SAVISQKPSRDICQRGTSLTIQCQVDSQVTMMFWYRQQPGQSLTLIATANQGSEATYESGFVIDKFPISRPNLTFSTLTVSNMSPEDSSIYLCSGTIVSRNTIYFGEGSWLTVV.

This clonotype was seen at least ten times. The chain has TRBV5-1 and TRBJ2-1; 7 bases agree with TRBD2. This CDR3 contains 18 residues. From germline, CDR1 is SGHRS and CDR2 YFSETQ. J gave up 8 bases and V 2 bases, and 19 bases lay outside the gene matches. In DNA, the CDR3 is TGCGCCAGCAGCTTAACCCCCCGTGCGGGGAGGGCCGCCCATGAGCAGTTCTTC. This gives the protein CASSLTPRAGRAAHEQFF. The complete variable domain, with remaining parts taken from reference TRBV5-1 and TRBJ2-1, reads KAGVTQTPRYLIKTRGQQVTLSCSPISGHRSVSWYQQTPGQGLQFLFEYFSETQRNKGNFPGRFSGRQFSNSRSEMNVSTLELGDSALYLCASSLTPRAGRAAHEQFFGPGTRLTVL.

J is TRBJ2-1 and V is TRBV20-1; 11 nucleotides align to TRBD1. The germline V gene has CDR1 DFQATT and CDR2 SNEGSKA (reference sequence). V dropped 6 bases and J dropped 8; count of bases not matched to a gene: 9. This CDR3 has 14 amino acids. CDR3 sequence reads: CSALGQGAMDEQFF. CDR3 DNA sequence: TGCAGTGCCTTAGGACAGGGGGCTATGGATGAGCAGTTCTTC.

In this sample, this clonotype turned up many times. The V gene is TRBV18, the J gene TRBJ2-3; TRBD1 agrees at 8 bases. V shed 3 bases and J 4 bases; nucleotides not matched to a gene: 0. The CDR3 covers 13 residues. Looked up from germline, CDR1 is KGHSH and CDR2 is LQKENI. CDR3 in DNA: TGTGCCAGCTCACCGGACAGGGCAGATACGCAGTATTTT. Amino acids: CASSPDRADTQYF. Filled out from reference TRBV18 and TRBJ2-3, the complete variable domain reads NAGVMQNPRHLVRRRGQEARLRCSPMKGHSHVYWYRQLPEEGLKFMVYLQKENIIDESGMPKERFSAEFPKEGPSILRIQQVVRGDSAAYFCASSPDRADTQYFGPGTRLTVL.

This clonotype was detected ten times or more. The gene calls are TRBV20-1 and TRBJ2-3; D remains unclear. The CDR3 length is 12 residues. Germline V gene sequence: CDR1 DFQATT, CDR2 SNEGSKA (reference sequence). Trimming removed 1 base at V and 4 bases at J, with 6 bases between. The CDR3 DNA sequence: TGCAGTGCTAGAGTAATGGCAGATACGCAGTATTTT. It yields the protein CSARVMADTQYF.

This clonotype came up once. The V call is TRBV18, the J call TRBJ1-1; D call uncertain. Per the germline V gene, CDR1 is KGHSH and CDR2 is LQKENI. With 0 bases removed from V and 7 bases from J, the gap between germline ends came to 9 bases. The CDR3 runs to 13 residues. The CDR3 DNA reads TGTGCCAGCTCACCACCATTTCTGATTGAAGCTTTCTTT. Translating gives CASSPPFLIEAFF.

The V gene is TRBV4-2, the J gene TRBJ1-1; D is possibly TRBD1 (6 bases). Trimming cost V 5 bases and J 8 bases, with 12 bases left between them. CDR1 is LGHNA and CDR2 is YNFKEQ in the germline V gene. The CDR3 is 12 residues long. Here the CDR3 DNA reads TGTGCCAGCAGCTCCCAGGACAGAGAAGCTTTCTTT. Protein: CASSSQDREAFF.

The genes are TRBV3-1 and TRBJ2-2, with unresolved D. V was trimmed by 3 bases and J by 5 bases, leaving 13 bases between them. The CDR3 consists of 15 residues. CDR1 and CDR2 from the germline V gene are LGHDT and YNNKEL (reference sequence). CDR3 in DNA: TGTGCCAGCAGCCAGGCTGGTGAAAGGACCGGGGAGCTGTTTTTT. Its translation: CASSQAGERTGELFF.

This chain joins TRBV5-4 and TRBJ2-1; 8 positions agree with TRBD1. The V and J ends lost 4 bases and 0 bases, in that order; junction bases with no gene match: 6. CDR1 SGHNT and CDR2 YYREEE come from the germline V gene (reference sequence). The CDR3 is 16 residues long. The CDR3 region is CASSLNRGSSYNEQFF. The CDR3 DNA reads TGTGCCAGCAGCCTGAACAGGGGGAGCTCCTACAATGAGCAGTTCTTC.

V and J are TRBV20-1 and TRBJ2-2; TRBD2 agrees at 7 bases. CDR3 size: 16 residues. V was pared by 3 bases and J by 0 bases, with 7 bases of the junction left unmatched. Per germline, CDR1 DFQATT and CDR2 SNEGSKA (reference sequence). In DNA, the CDR3 is TGCAGTGCTAGTCGAAGCGGGATGTCGAACACCGGGGAGCTGTTTTTT. This translates into CSASRSGMSNTGELFF.

The chain links TRBV7-6 to TRBJ2-5; 9 bases map to TRBD2. V was clipped by 7 bases and J by 4 bases; unmatched bases: 4. CDR3 length: 13 residues. Germline assignment: CDR1 SGHVS and CDR2 FNYEAQ. The CDR3 loop reads CASNRGGAETQYF. CDR3 DNA: TGTGCCAGCAACCGCGGGGGGGCAGAGACCCAGTACTTC.

This rearrangement joins TRBV5-1 to TRBJ2-5, with 7 bases that match TRBD1. V dropped 10 bases and J dropped 2; count of bases not matched to a gene: 17. CDR1 is SGHRS and CDR2 is YFSETQ in the germline V gene. This CDR3 spans 16 amino acids. The CDR3 DNA reads TGCGCCTCCACGCTGGGGGACAGCCAAAAGCAAGAGACCCAGTACTTC. Protein product: CASTLGDSQKQETQYF. Looking up the rest from reference TRBV5-1 and TRBJ2-5 gives the full variable domain: KAGVTQTPRYLIKTRGQQVTLSCSPISGHRSVSWYQQTPGQGLQFLFEYFSETQRNKGNFPGRFSGRQFSNSRSEMNVSTLELGDSALYLCASTLGDSQKQETQYFGPGTRLLVL.

This clonotype was counted many times. The rearrangement joins TRBV6-5 to TRBJ1-1, with TRBD1 matching 10 bases. The CDR3 is made up of 12 amino acids. In germline, CDR1 is MNHEY, CDR2 SVGAGI. J lost 9 bases, V lost 6 bases, and 4 bases had no gene match. This CDR3 is CASRPDRGQAFF. The CDR3 DNA reads TGTGCCAGCAGGCCCGACAGGGGGCAAGCTTTCTTT.

The CDR3 sequence: CASSPAGVGSEQFF. CDR3 in DNA: TGTGCCAGCAGTCCTGCCGGGGTCGGGAGTGAGCAGTTCTTC. This rearrangement joins TRBV7-6 to TRBJ2-1; D possibly corresponds to TRBD2 (6 bases). This CDR3 has 14 amino acids. V dropped 6 bases and J dropped 9 bases, with 18 bases sitting between them. CDR1 is SGHVS, CDR2 FNYEAQ, per germline.

CDR3: CASSRPFSGGPGIDEQFF. CDR3 DNA sequence: TGTGCCAGCAGCCGCCCTTTTAGCGGGGGACCCGGAATCGATGAGCAGTTCTTC. V is TRBV6-2 or TRBV6-3 and J is TRBJ2-1, with TRBD2 matching over 9 bases. V lost 6 bases, J lost 8 bases, and 20 bases stayed unmatched. CDR3 length equals 18 residues. From germline, CDR1 is MNHEY and CDR2 SVGEGT.

The chain couples TRBV6-2 or TRBV6-3 to TRBJ1-1; the D is unclear. Germline V CDR1 and CDR2: MNHEY, SVGEGT. This CDR3 is built from 13 residues. Between the trimmed V and J ends, which lost 8 bases and 6 bases, there was a span of 16 bases. CDR3 sequence: CASSIRGRAEAFF. The CDR3 DNA reads as TGTGCCAGCTCGATCCGAGGGCGGGCTGAAGCTTTCTTT.

This clonotype was seen ten or more times. The chain links TRBV7-6 to TRBJ1-2, with a weak D call TRBD1 (5 bases). Trimming shortened V by 5 bases and J by 7 bases, and 11 bases separated the two germline ends. Per germline, CDR1 SGHVS and CDR2 FNYEAQ. CDR3 length: 12 residues. Here the CDR3 reads CASSALGVGYTF. The CDR3, as DNA: TGTGCCAGCAGCGCCCTGGGGGTTGGCTACACCTTC.

The table lists this clonotype with a few counts. The chain carries TRBV7-9 and TRBJ2-1; D perhaps matches TRBD2 (5 bases). The CDR3 extends over 11 amino acids. From germline, CDR1 is SEHNR and CDR2 FQNEAQ (reference sequence). Trimming took off 7 bases at V and 9 bases at J, with 10 bases between the two ends. The CDR3 DNA reads as TGTGCCAGCACCCCACTAGGTGAGCAGTTCTTC. It is translated as CASTPLGEQFF. Looking up the rest from reference TRBV7-9 and TRBJ2-1 gives the full variable domain: DTGVSQNPRHKITKRGQNVTFRCDPISEHNRLYWYRQTLGQGPEFLTYFQNEAQLEKSRLLSDRFSAERPKGSFSTLEIQRTEQGDSAMYLCASTPLGEQFFGPGTRLTVL.

The chain joins TRBV5-4 to TRBJ1-1; a possible D gene is TRBD1 (5 bases). Germline CDR1 reads SGHNT; CDR2 reads YYREEE (reference sequence). The V and J ends lost 4 bases and 7 bases respectively, with 14 bases between them. This CDR3 comprises 13 residues. CDR3 sequence reads: CASSTQGPGEAFF. CDR3 sequence (DNA): TGTGCCAGCAGCACCCAGGGTCCGGGTGAAGCTTTCTTT.

Many counts were recorded for this clonotype. The V gene is TRBV27, the J gene TRBJ2-7; 10 bases map to TRBD1. Trimming removed 2 bases from V and 4 bases from J; junction bases left unmatched: 17. Germline CDR1 and CDR2: MNHEY and SMNVEV (reference sequence). The CDR3 has 19 residues. CDR3 DNA sequence: TGTGCCAGCAGTTTAAAACTCCGCGGCGGGACAGGGGTTGTTTACGAGCAGTACTTC. Its protein is CASSLKLRGGTGVVYEQYF.

The chain links TRBV14 to TRBJ1-6; weak D call: TRBD1 (5 bases). Germline CDR1 reads SGHDN; CDR2 reads FVKESK. Trimming pared 4 bases from V and 7 bases from J, leaving 14 bases between. The CDR3 extends over 15 amino acids. DNA of the CDR3: TGTGCCAGCAGCCCCTCTGGGAGGGGAAATTCACCCCTCCACTTT. Protein sequence: CASSPSGRGNSPLHF.

This clonotype turned up a few times. The chain couples TRBV30 to TRBJ1-2, with 7 nucleotides matching TRBD1. After removal of 4 bases from V and 4 bases from J, the junction contained 9 bases not matched to a gene. The germline V gene has CDR1 GTSNPN and CDR2 SVGIG (reference sequence). The CDR3 length is 14 residues. The CDR3 loop reads CAWKFWQGVYGYTF. The DNA for the CDR3 is TGTGCCTGGAAATTCTGGCAGGGGGTCTATGGCTACACCTTC.

In DNA, the CDR3 is TGTGCCAGCGGGGGTGTCGGGAGGTGGTACGAGCAGTACTTC. Translating it yields CASGGVGRWYEQYF. The chain joins TRBV6-2 or TRBV6-3 to TRBJ2-7, with 7 positions matching TRBD2. This CDR3 has 14 amino acids. In germline, CDR1 is MNHEY, CDR2 SVGEGT. Germline trimming cut 8 bases from V and 4 bases from J; bases unmatched to any gene: 11.

CDR3 loop: CASSAQGEQYF. The CDR3 DNA follows: TGTGCCAGCTCAGCTCAGGGCGAGCAGTACTTC. V gene TRBV18 combines with J gene TRBJ2-7; perhaps TRBD1 as D (5 bases). The V end was cut by 5 bases, the J end by 6 bases, with 8 bases between. Per the germline V gene, CDR1 is KGHSH and CDR2 is LQKENI. This CDR3 spans 11 amino acids.

This clonotype was counted between two and nine times. A much bigger clone sits one base away, suggesting this may be a read error. The chain employs TRBV6-4 and TRBJ2-3; D possibly corresponds to TRBD2 (6 bases). This CDR3 region has 14 residues. Germline V gives CDR1 MRHNA, CDR2 SNTAGT. V gave up 6 bases and J gave up 1 base, with 11 bases separating them. CDR3 coding DNA: TGTGCCAGCAGCCGGGACTGGGGCACAGATACGCAGTATTTT. Residues: CASSRDWGTDTQYF.

This clonotype has more than one count but fewer than ten. This rearrangement joins TRBV7-2 to TRBJ1-3; unclear D gene. Per the germline V gene, CDR1 is SGHTA and CDR2 is FQGNSA. This CDR3 spans 16 amino acids. Trimming took 5 bases from V and 0 from J, leaving 14 bases between them. The CDR3 region is CASSISGPLSGNTIYF. DNA for the CDR3: TGTGCCAGCAGCATTAGCGGCCCGCTCTCTGGAAACACCATATATTTT.

This clonotype has a count of ten or more. DNA of the CDR3: TGTGCCAGCAGCCCTCAGGGGGCCTCTAACTATGGCTACACCTTC. Its translation is CASSPQGASNYGYTF. The chain combines TRBV7-3 with TRBJ1-2, with 8 bases identical to TRBD1. In germline, CDR1 is SGHTA, CDR2 FQGTGA. The V segment lost 5 bases and the J segment 0 bases; nucleotides outside the gene matches: 5. CDR3 length equals 15 residues.

The chain joins TRBV7-6 to TRBJ2-1; the match to TRBD2 covers 11 bases. V gave up 5 bases and J gave up 7 bases; unmatched junction bases: 7. CDR1 is SGHVS, CDR2 FNYEAQ, per germline. The CDR3 consists of 15 residues. This chain's CDR3 is CASSRPTSGMNEQFF. The CDR3 bases are TGTGCCAGCAGCCGCCCGACTAGCGGGATGAATGAGCAGTTCTTC.

Only a few counts were recorded for this clonotype. The rearrangement links TRBV6-5 to TRBJ2-7; 9 nucleotides align to TRBD1. V dropped 5 bases and J dropped 5; count of bases not matched to a gene: 7. In germline, CDR1 is MNHEY, CDR2 SVGAGI. The CDR3 extends over 14 amino acids. CDR3 residues: CASSPPGQGHEQYF. DNA for the CDR3: TGTGCCAGCAGTCCTCCGGGACAGGGCCACGAGCAGTACTTC.

This clonotype was recorded many times. V and J are TRBV12-3 or TRBV12-4 and TRBJ1-3; no clear D gene. The CDR3 length is 12 residues. V lost 0 bases, J lost 16 bases, and 13 bases lay in between. DNA for the CDR3: TGTGCCAGCAGTTTAGCGGTCTCGATTTGGTATTTT. Protein: CASSLAVSIWYF.